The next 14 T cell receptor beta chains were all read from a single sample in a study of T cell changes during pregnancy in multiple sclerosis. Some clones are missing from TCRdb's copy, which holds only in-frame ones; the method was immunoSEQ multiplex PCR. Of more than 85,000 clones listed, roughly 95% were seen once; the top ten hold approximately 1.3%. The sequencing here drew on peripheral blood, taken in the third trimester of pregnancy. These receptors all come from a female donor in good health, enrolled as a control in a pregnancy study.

The CDR3: CASSNGQVLNTEAFF. Here the CDR3 DNA reads TGTGCCAGCAGTAACGGACAGGTGTTAAACACTGAAGCTTTCTTT. J is TRBJ1-1 and V is TRBV27; 7 nucleotides agree with TRBD1. The V gene end was trimmed by 5 bases and the J gene end by 2 bases; junction bases not matched to a gene: 8. Germline V CDR1 and CDR2: MNHEY, SMNVEV (reference sequence). This CDR3 has 15 amino acids.

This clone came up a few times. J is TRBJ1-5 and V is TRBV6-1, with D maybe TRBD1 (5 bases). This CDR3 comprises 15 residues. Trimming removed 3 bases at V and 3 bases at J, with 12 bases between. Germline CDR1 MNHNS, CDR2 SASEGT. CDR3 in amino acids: CASSEGPEVNQPQHF. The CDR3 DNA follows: TGTGCCAGCAGTGAGGGGCCTGAAGTCAATCAGCCCCAGCATTTT.

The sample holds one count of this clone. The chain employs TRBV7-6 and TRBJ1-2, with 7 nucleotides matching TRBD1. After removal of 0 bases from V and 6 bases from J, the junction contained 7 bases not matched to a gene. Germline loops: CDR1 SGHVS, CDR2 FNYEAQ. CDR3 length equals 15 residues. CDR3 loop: CASSLAETGPHGYTF. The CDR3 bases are TGTGCCAGCAGCTTAGCGGAGACAGGGCCCCATGGCTACACCTTC. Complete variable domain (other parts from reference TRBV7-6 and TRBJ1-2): GAGVSQSPRYKVTKRGQDVALRCDPISGHVSLYWYRQALGQGPEFLTYFNYEAQQDKSGLPNDRFSAERPEGSISTLTIQRTEQRDSAMYRCASSLAETGPHGYTFGSGTRLTVV.

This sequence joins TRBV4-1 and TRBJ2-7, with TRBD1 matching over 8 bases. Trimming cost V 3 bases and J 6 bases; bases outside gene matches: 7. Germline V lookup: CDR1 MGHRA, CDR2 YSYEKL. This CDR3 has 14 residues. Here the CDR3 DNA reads TGCGCCAGCAGCCATGGACAGGGAACAGGCGAGCAGTACTTC. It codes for CASSHGQGTGEQYF.

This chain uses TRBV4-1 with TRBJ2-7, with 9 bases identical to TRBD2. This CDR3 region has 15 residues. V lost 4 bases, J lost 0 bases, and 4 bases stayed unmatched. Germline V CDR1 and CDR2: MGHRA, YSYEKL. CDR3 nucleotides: TGCGCCAGCAGCCGTACAGCGGGAGGCTCCTACGAGCAGTACTTC. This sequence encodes CASSRTAGGSYEQYF.

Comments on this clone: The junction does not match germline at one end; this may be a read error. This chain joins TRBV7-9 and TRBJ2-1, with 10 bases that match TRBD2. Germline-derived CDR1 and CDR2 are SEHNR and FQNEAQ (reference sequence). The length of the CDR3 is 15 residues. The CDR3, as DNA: TGTGCCAGCAGCCTAGCGGGAGAAAGTCGCAATGAGCAGTTCTTC. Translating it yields CASSLAGESRNEQFF.

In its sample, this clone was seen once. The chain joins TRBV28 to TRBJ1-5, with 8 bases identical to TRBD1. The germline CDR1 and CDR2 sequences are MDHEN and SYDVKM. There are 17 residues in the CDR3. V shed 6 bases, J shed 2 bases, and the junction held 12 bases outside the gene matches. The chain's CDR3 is CASSLGQGYWGNQPQHF. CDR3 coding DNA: TGTGCCAGCAGCTTAGGACAGGGTTATTGGGGCAATCAGCCCCAGCATTTT.

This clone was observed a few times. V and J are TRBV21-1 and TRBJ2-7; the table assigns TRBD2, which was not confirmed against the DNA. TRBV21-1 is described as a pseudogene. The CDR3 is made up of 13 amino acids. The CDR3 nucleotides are TGTGCCCCCAGGGAGACTAGCGTCTACGAGCAGTACTTC. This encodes CAPRETSVYEQYF.

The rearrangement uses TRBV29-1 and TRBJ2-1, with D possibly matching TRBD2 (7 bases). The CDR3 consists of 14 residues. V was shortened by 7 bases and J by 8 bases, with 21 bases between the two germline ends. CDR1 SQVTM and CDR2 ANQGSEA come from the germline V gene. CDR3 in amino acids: CSADAKGGGDEQFF. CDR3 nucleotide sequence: TGCAGCGCTGACGCCAAAGGGGGGGGCGATGAGCAGTTCTTC.

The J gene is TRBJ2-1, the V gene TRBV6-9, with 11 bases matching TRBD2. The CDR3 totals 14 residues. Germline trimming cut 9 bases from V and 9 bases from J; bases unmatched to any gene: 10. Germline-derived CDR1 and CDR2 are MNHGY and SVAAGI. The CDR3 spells CASPPSGRRSEQFF. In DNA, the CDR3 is TGTGCCAGTCCCCCTAGCGGGAGGAGGAGTGAGCAGTTCTTC.

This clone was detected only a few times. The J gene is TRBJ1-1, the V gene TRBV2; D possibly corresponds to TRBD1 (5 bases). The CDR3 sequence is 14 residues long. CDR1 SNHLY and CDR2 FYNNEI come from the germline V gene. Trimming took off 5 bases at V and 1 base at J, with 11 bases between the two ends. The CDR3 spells CASSPPGGNTEAFF. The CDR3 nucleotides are TGTGCCAGCAGTCCTCCGGGGGGGAACACTGAAGCTTTCTTT.

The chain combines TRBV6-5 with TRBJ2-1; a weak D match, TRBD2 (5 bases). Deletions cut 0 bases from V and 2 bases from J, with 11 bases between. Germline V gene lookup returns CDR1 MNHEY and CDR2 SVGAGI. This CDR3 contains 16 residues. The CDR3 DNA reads TGTGCCAGCAGTTACTCGGGGAGCTATCCCTACAATGAGCAGTTCTTC. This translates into CASSYSGSYPYNEQFF.

CDR3 loop: CATSRGFASGSYEQYF. The DNA for the CDR3 is TGTGCCACCAGCAGAGGATTCGCTAGCGGGAGTTACGAGCAGTACTTC. The chain couples TRBV15 to TRBJ2-7, with 10 bases matching TRBD2. V was clipped by 1 base and J by 4 bases; unmatched bases: 7. Germline V gene sequence: CDR1 LNHNV, CDR2 YYDKDF (reference sequence). The CDR3 spans 16 residues.

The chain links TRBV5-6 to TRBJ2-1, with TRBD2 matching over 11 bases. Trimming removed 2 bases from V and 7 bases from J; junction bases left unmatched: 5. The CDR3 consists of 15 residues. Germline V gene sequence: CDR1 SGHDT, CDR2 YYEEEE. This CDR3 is CASSFGLAGGNEQFF. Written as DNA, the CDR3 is TGTGCCAGCAGCTTTGGTCTAGCGGGAGGTAATGAGCAGTTCTTC.